This T cell receptor (beta chain) was recovered during a study of identical twins. Among all donors, each was a healthy Caucasian. Study-wide results and caveats: Weaker excess twin sharing was observed in beta out-of-frame sequences. Clonotypes of the beta chain that were abundant in cord blood carried fewer insertions (memory repertoires showed none).

This clonotype has a count of ten or more. Its antigen is not identified. Trimming took off 5 bases at V and 7 bases at J, with 12 bases between the two ends. The CDR3 is made up of 13 amino acids. Unique molecular identifiers were in the cDNA, with template-switch universal primer binding. TCRdb ran MiXCR on the 5' RACE reads and lists one entry per CDR3 protein. The data show about 240,000 distinct CDR3 sequences, approximately 10% seen once. The gene calls are TRBV12-3 or TRBV12-4 and TRBJ2-1; D unclear. The sample was memory T cells sorted from blood. The receptor was isolated from a man aged 45-65 years in good health. The CDR3 here is CASSPMRQNEQFF. The CDR3 nucleotides are TGTGCCAGCAGTCCCATGCGGCAGAATGAGCAGTTCTTC.